This is a list of T cell receptor beta chains from one sample in a study of blood T cells in healthy people across ages. Via MiXCR, TCRdb re-called the 5' RACE reads, giving one row per CDR3 protein. The sample holds over 750,000 distinct CDR3 sequences; roughly 25% are singletons and the top ten take more than 8.5%. A further study also used this sample, focusing on T cells of mothers and their children.

Sequencing was carried out using blood. The receptor source for this set is a boy aged 5-17 years in good health. Both conserved end residues are part of each CDR3. The order of the fields is V gene, clone size, J gene, D gene, CDR3 DNA, CDR3 protein. D genes are given only for firm matches. Clone size is given for some rows only: seen once, a few or many times, or a class if the clone is expanded.

>TRBV29-1|few|TRBJ1-1|-
TGCAGCGTTGAAGATCGAAGGGAGCGCGTTGGAGCTTTCTTT
CSVEDRRERVGAFF
>TRBV7-8|few|TRBJ2-6|-
TGTGCCAGCACCAACCATATCGGGTCTGGGGCCAACGTCCTGACTTTC
CASTNHIGSGANVLTF
>TRBV5-1|few|TRBJ2-5|-
TGCGCCAGCAGCTTGAACTCGCGAGAGACCCAGTACTTC
CASSLNSRETQYF
>TRBV4-1|-|TRBJ2-7|-
TGCGCCAGCAGCCACCCGGGACCGCGAGAGGACGAGCAGTACTTC
CASSHPGPREDEQYF
>TRBV28|few|TRBJ2-1|-
TGTGCCAGCAGTTCGGGGGTCGATGAGCAGTTCTTC
CASSSGVDEQFF
>TRBV4-1|-|TRBJ1-4|-
TGCGCCAGCAGCCAAAACCATGCAACTAATGAAAAACTGTTTTTT
CASSQNHATNEKLFF
>TRBV29-1|-|TRBJ1-1|-
TGCAGCGTCGTGGTGGTTACTGAAGCTTTCTTT
CSVVVVTEAFF
>TRBV28|many|TRBJ2-1|TRBD2
TGTGCCAGCAGTTTCGGGGGGACCTACAATGAGCAGTTCTTC
CASSFGGTYNEQFF
>TRBV6-5|few|TRBJ1-1|-
TGTGCCAGCAGTTACGGTCGTCTCATGAACACTGAAGCTTTCTTT
CASSYGRLMNTEAFF
>TRBV3-1|few|TRBJ2-5|TRBD2
TGTGCCAGCAGCCAAGATCTCGGAGCGGGGAACCAAGAGACCCAGTACTTC
CASSQDLGAGNQETQYF
>TRBV20-1|-|TRBJ2-7|-
TGCAGTGCTAGGTTCCAGAAGCTAATAGGGTACGAGCAGTACTTC
CSARFQKLIGYEQYF
>TRBV7-2|-|TRBJ2-5|-
TGTGCCAGCAGCTTACAGCCTCTGCCAACCGAGCAATACTTC
CASSLQPLPTEQYF
>TRBV9|-|TRBJ2-1|TRBD2
TGTGCCAGCAGCCCCAGACTAGCGGGGGCCTACAATGAGCAGTTCTTC
CASSPRLAGAYNEQFF
>TRBV11-3|-|TRBJ2-2|-
TGTGCCAGCAGCTTAGCTACAATGGCCGGGGAGCTGTTTTTT
CASSLATMAGELFF
>TRBV3-1|few|TRBJ1-1|-
TGTGCCAGCAGCCCCAGGGGTATGAACACTGAAGCTTTCTTT
CASSPRGMNTEAFF
>TRBV5-1|once|TRBJ2-1|TRBD2
TGCGCCAGCAGCTTGGTTCCAGCGGGAGTATCAGGAGATGAGCAGTTCTTC
CASSLVPAGVSGDEQFF
>TRBV29-1|once|TRBJ2-2|-
TGCAGCGCCCAGAGGACGGACACCGGGGAGCTGTTTTTT
CSAQRTDTGELFF
>TRBV15|few|TRBJ1-5|-
TGTGCCACCAGCGAACTGAACCATCAGCCCCAGCATTTT
CATSELNHQPQHF
>TRBV12-3/TRBV12-4|-|TRBJ1-1|-
TGTGCCAGCAGACTCTCTGGACAGCCAAACACTGAAGCTTTCTTT
CASRLSGQPNTEAFF
>TRBV7-2|few|TRBJ2-5|TRBD2
TGTGCCAGCAGCTACGGTGCGGGAGTGGGTGAGCAGTACTTC
CASSYGAGVGEQYF
>TRBV7-2|few|TRBJ2-5|-
TGTGCCAGCAGCCAAGGAGGGACCCTGACCCAGTACTTC
CASSQGGTLTQYF
>TRBV5-1|few|TRBJ2-1|-
TGCGCCAGCAGCCATCCGAGTGGGGATGAGCAGTTCTTC
CASSHPSGDEQFF
>TRBV28|few|TRBJ2-5|TRBD1
TGTGCCAGCAGCTACGGGACAGGGCCTACAGAGCAGTACTTC
CASSYGTGPTEQYF
>TRBV20-1|-|TRBJ2-5|-
TGCAGTGCTATACAGGGGGGGGAGACCCAGTACTTC
CSAIQGGETQYF
>TRBV7-9|few|TRBJ2-1|-
TGTGCCAGCAGCGGACTTAAGGAGGAGCAGTTCTTC
CASSGLKEEQFF
>TRBV29-1|few|TRBJ1-4|TRBD1
TGCAGCGCCCAGGACAGGGGGCATGAAAAACTGTTTTTT
CSAQDRGHEKLFF
>TRBV29-1|-|TRBJ2-2|-
TGCAGCGTTGACGGAGCGAACACCGGGGAGCTGTTTTTT
CSVDGANTGELFF
>TRBV7-9|few|TRBJ2-7|TRBD1
TGTGCCAGCAGCTTATCGCTGGGACAGTACGAGCAGTACTTC
CASSLSLGQYEQYF
>TRBV5-6|many|TRBJ2-7|-
TGTGCCAGCAGCCTACAGCTCTTCTTCTCCTACGAGCAGTACTTC
CASSLQLFFSYEQYF
>TRBV5-5|few|TRBJ1-4|TRBD1
TGTGCCAGCAGCTTGGACACAGGGGACGAAAAACTGTTTTTT
CASSLDTGDEKLFF
>TRBV12-3/TRBV12-4|-|TRBJ2-5|-
TGTGCCAGCAGGGCTAGCCGGAGGACGGGCGAGCAGTCCTTC
CASRASRRTGEQSF
>TRBV21-1|few|TRBJ2-7|-
TGTGCCGGCAGCCCAGGGACGGACAACGGGTACGAGCAGTACTTC
CAGSPGTDNGYEQYF
>TRBV7-9|few|TRBJ1-1|-
TGTGCTAGCAGTTTAGTTTCCGGGAACACTGAAGCTTTCTTT
CASSLVSGNTEAFF
>TRBV12-3/TRBV12-4|few|TRBJ2-5|-
TGTGCCAGCAGTTTAGCGCGCGGGGGCCGGGTAGAGACCCAGTACTTC
CASSLARGGRVETQYF
>TRBV12-3/TRBV12-4|-|TRBJ1-1|TRBD1
TGTGCCAGCAACCCGACAGGGAGGGCCAATGAAGCTTTCTTT
CASNPTGRANEAFF
>TRBV7-8|-|TRBJ1-5|-
TGTGCCAGCAGCTCCAACAGGGATCAAGCCCAGCATTTT
CASSSNRDQAQHF